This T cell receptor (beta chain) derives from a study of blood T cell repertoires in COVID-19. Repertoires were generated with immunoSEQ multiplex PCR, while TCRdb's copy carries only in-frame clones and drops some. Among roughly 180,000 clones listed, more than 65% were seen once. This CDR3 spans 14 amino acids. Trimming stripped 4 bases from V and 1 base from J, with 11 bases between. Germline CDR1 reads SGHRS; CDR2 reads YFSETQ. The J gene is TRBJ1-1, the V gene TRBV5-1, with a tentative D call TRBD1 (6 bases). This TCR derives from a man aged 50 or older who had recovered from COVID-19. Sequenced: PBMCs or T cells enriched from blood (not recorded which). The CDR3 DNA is TGCGCCAGCAGCCGCGACAGGAGGAACACTGAAGCTTTCTTT. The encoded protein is CASSRDRRNTEAFF. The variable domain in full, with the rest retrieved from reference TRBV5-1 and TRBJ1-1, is KAGVTQTPRYLIKTRGQQVTLSCSPISGHRSVSWYQQTPGQGLQFLFEYFSETQRNKGNFPGRFSGRQFSNSRSEMNVSTLELGDSALYLCASSRDRRNTEAFFGQGTRLTVV.